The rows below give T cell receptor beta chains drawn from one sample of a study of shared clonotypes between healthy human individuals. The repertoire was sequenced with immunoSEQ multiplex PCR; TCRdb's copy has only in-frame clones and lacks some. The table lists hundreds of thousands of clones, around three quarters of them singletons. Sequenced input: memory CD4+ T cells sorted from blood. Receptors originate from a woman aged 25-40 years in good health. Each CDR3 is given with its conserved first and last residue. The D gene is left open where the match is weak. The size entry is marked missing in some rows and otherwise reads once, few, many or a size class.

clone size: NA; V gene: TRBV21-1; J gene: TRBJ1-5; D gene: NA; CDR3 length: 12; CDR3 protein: CASSKAIQPQHF; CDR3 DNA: TGTGCCAGCAGCAAAGCCATTCAGCCCCAGCATTTT
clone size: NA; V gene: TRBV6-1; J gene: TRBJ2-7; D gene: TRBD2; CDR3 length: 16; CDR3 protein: CASRGLAGEATYEQYF; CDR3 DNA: TGTGCCAGCCGTGGACTAGCGGGAGAGGCAACCTACGAGCAGTACTTC
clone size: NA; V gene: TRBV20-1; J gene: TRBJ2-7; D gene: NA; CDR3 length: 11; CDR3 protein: CSASGGYEQYF; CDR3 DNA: TGCAGTGCTAGTGGGGGTTACGAGCAGTACTTC
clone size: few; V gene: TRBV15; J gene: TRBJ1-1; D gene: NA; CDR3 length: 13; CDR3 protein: CATSTQGNTEAFF; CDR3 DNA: TGTGCCACCAGCACACAGGGAAACACTGAAGCTTTCTTT
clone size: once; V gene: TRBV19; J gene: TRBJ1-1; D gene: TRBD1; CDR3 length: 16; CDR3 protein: CASSAGTGGMNTEAFF; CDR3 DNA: TGTGCCAGTAGCGCCGGGACAGGGGGCATGAACACTGAAGCTTTCTTT
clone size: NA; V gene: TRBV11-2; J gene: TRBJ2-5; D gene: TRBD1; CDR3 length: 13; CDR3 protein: CASSMTGVETQYF; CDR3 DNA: TGTGCCAGCAGCATGACAGGGGTCGAGACCCAGTACTTC
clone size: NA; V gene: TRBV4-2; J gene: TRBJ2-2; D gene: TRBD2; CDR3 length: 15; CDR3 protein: CASSLAGGSTGELFF; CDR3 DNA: TGTGCCAGCAGCTTAGCGGGAGGGAGCACCGGGGAGCTGTTTTTT
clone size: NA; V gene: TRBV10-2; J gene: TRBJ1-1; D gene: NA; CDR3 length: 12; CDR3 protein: CASSDQVTEAFF; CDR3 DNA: TGCGCCAGCAGTGACCAGGTCACTGAAGCTTTCTTT
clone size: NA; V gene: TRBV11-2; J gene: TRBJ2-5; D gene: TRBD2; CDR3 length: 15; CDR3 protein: CASSSGLAGGETQYF; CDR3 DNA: TGTGCCAGCAGCTCTGGACTAGCGGGAGGAGAGACCCAGTACTTC
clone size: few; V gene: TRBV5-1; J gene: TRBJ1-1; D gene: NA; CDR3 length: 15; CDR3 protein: CASSLAGDLNTEAFF; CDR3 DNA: TGCGCCAGCAGCTTGGCCGGGGATCTGAACACTGAAGCTTTCTTT
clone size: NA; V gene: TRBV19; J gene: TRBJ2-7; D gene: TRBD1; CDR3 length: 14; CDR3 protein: CASSQGQATYEQYF; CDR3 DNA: TGTGCCAGTAGTCAGGGACAGGCCACCTACGAGCAGTACTTC
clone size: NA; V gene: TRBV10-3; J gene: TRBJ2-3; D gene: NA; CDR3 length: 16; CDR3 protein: CATQTRYDGGIDTQYF; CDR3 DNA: TGTGCCACCCAGACTCGTTATGATGGGGGGATTGATACGCAGTATTTT
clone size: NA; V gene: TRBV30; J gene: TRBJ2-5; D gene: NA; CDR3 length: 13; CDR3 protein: CAWSKRAGETQYF; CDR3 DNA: TGTGCCTGGAGTAAGCGGGCGGGAGAGACCCAGTACTTC
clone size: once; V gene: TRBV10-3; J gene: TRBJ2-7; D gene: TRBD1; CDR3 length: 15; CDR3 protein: CAISDRGLTAYEQYF; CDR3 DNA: TGTGCCATCAGCGACAGGGGGCTAACCGCCTACGAGCAGTACTTC
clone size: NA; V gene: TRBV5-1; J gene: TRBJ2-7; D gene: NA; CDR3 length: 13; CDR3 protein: CASSLDLTGEQYF; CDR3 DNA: TGCGCCAGCAGCTTGGATTTAACGGGCGAGCAGTACTTC
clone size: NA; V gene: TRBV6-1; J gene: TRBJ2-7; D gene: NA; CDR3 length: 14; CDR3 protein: CASSVQSQNYEQYF; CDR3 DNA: TGTGCCAGCAGTGTACAGAGTCAGAACTACGAGCAGTACTTC
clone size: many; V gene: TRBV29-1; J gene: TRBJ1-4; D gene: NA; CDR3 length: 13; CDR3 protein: CSTREGPDEKLFF; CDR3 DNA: TGCAGCACCCGGGAGGGGCCCGATGAAAAACTGTTTTTT
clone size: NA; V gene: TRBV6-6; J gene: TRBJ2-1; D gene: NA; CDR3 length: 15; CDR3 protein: CASSYSQGSYNEQFF; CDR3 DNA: TGTGCCAGCAGTTACTCGCAGGGGTCATACAATGAGCAGTTCTTC
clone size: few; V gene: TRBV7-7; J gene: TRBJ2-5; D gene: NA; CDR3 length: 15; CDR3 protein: CASSRGTSTKETQYF; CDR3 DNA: TGTGCCAGCAGCCGCGGGACCTCCACGAAAGAGACCCAGTACTTC
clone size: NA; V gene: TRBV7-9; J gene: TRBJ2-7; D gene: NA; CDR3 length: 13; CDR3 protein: CASSLAGFGEQYF; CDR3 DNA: TGTGCCAGCAGCTTAGCGGGATTTGGCGAGCAGTACTTC
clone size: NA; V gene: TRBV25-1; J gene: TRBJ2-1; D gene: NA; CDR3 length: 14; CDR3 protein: CASRVTGGVSEQFF; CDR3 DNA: TGTGCCAGCAGGGTGACAGGTGGGGTTTCTGAGCAGTTCTTC
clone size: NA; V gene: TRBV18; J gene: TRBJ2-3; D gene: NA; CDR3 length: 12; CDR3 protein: CASSPFEDTQYF; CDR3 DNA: TGTGCCAGCTCACCCTTCGAAGATACGCAGTATTTT
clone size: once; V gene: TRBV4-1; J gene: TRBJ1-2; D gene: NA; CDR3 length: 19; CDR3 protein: CASSHPMARGQLGGYGYTF; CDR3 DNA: TGCGCCAGCAGCCACCCTATGGCAAGAGGACAACTAGGAGGCTATGGCTACACCTTC
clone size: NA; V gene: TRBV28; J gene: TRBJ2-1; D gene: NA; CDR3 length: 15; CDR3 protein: CASRGHNRWMNEQFF; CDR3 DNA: TGTGCCAGCAGGGGACACAATAGGTGGATGAATGAGCAGTTCTTC
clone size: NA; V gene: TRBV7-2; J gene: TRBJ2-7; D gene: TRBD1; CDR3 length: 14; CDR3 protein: CASSPGQNLILEYF; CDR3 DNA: TGTGCCAGCAGCCCGGGACAGAATTTGATCCTGGAGTACTTC
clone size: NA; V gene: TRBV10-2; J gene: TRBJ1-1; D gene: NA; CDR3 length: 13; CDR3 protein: CASSESMNTEAFF; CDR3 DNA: TGCGCCAGCAGTGAGTCAATGAACACTGAAGCTTTCTTT
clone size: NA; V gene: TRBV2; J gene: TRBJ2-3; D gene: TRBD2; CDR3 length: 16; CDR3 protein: CASSELAGGSTDTQYF; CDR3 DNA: TGTGCCAGCAGTGAATTAGCGGGAGGTAGCACAGATACGCAGTATTTT
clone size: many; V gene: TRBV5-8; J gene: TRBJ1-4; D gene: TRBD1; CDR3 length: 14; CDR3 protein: CASSSGTGYEKLFF; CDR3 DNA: TGTGCCAGCAGCTCCGGGACAGGATACGAAAAACTGTTTTTT
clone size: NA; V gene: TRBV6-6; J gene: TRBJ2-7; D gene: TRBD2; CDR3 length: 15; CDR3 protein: CASSSAGEVSYEQYF; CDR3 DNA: TGTGCCAGCAGTTCCGCGGGAGAAGTATCCTACGAGCAGTACTTC
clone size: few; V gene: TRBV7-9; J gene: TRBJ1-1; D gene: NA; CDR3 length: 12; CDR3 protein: CASSLLDTEAFF; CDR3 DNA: TGTGCCAGCAGCTTACTTGACACTGAAGCTTTCTTT
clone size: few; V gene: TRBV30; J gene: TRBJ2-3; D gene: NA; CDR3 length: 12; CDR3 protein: CAWGESTDTQYF; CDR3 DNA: TGTGCCTGGGGGGAGTCCACAGATACGCAGTATTTT
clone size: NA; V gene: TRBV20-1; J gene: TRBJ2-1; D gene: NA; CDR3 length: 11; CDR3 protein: CSARPYNEQFF; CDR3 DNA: TGCAGTGCCAGACCCTACAATGAGCAGTTCTTC
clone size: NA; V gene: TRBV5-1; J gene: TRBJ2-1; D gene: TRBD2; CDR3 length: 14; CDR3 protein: CASRLAETYNEQFF; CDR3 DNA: TGCGCCAGCAGACTAGCGGAGACCTACAATGAGCAGTTCTTC
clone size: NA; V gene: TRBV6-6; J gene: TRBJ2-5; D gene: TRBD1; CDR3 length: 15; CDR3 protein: CASSYPRTGEETQYF; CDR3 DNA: TGTGCCAGCAGTTACCCCAGGACAGGGGAAGAGACCCAGTACTTC